This is a list of T cell receptor beta chains from one sample in a study of control samples from healthy donors and cancer patients. Method: immunoSEQ multiplex PCR; TCRdb's copy keeps in-frame clones and lacks some. The table includes tens of thousands of clones, about 87% detected once. Sequencing was performed on blood. These receptors were taken from a woman in her seventies in good health. The CDR3 runs from the conserved cysteine through the conserved F or W. Not all rows give a size; the values are once, few, many and, for expanded clones, a class.

j_call: TRBJ2-1; v_call: TRBV6-5; clone_size: .; cdr3_aa: CASCRGGGCLNEQFF
j_call: TRBJ1-1; v_call: TRBV7-3; clone_size: .; cdr3_aa: CASSADRSNTEAFF
j_call: TRBJ1-1; v_call: TRBV12-5; clone_size: few; cdr3_aa: CASSSGVNTEAFF
j_call: TRBJ2-3; v_call: TRBV9; clone_size: .; cdr3_aa: CASSEEGDLTDTQYF
j_call: TRBJ2-2; v_call: TRBV5-1; clone_size: .; cdr3_aa: CASSLVRGTNTGELFF
j_call: TRBJ2-7; v_call: TRBV4-2; clone_size: .; cdr3_aa: CASSQDIAGVGEQYF
j_call: TRBJ1-1; v_call: TRBV5-4; clone_size: .; cdr3_aa: CASSFRTSRAFF
j_call: TRBJ2-3; v_call: TRBV29-1; clone_size: .; cdr3_aa: CSVDGLARLTDTQYF
j_call: TRBJ1-2; v_call: TRBV5-4; clone_size: .; cdr3_aa: CASSLAGETAYTF
j_call: TRBJ2-5; v_call: TRBV15; clone_size: .; cdr3_aa: CATSRDGVPPGQRGETQYF
j_call: TRBJ1-2; v_call: TRBV5-6; clone_size: .; cdr3_aa: CASSLTRDRESYGYTF
j_call: TRBJ1-6; v_call: TRBV7-9; clone_size: .; cdr3_aa: CASSPANRVWDSPLHF
j_call: TRBJ1-6; v_call: TRBV9; clone_size: .; cdr3_aa: CASSSRGVVESPLHF
j_call: TRBJ1-2; v_call: TRBV28; clone_size: .; cdr3_aa: CASSLDVTYGYTF
j_call: TRBJ2-7; v_call: TRBV27; clone_size: few; cdr3_aa: CASSADGTSGTEQYF
j_call: TRBJ2-6; v_call: TRBV6-2/TRBV6-3; clone_size: .; cdr3_aa: CASSFAGGSGANVLTF
j_call: TRBJ2-2; v_call: TRBV30; clone_size: .; cdr3_aa: CAWSVLAGTGELFF
j_call: TRBJ1-1; v_call: TRBV11-2; clone_size: .; cdr3_aa: CASSLSGLTEAFF
j_call: TRBJ2-3; v_call: TRBV9; clone_size: .; cdr3_aa: CASSVDETSTDTQYF
j_call: TRBJ1-2; v_call: TRBV29-1; clone_size: .; cdr3_aa: CSVEGEGDYGYTF
j_call: TRBJ2-3; v_call: TRBV5-1; clone_size: once; cdr3_aa: CASSPSGGSTDTQYF
j_call: TRBJ1-5; v_call: TRBV6-6; clone_size: large; cdr3_aa: CASTMDAPGNQPQHF
j_call: TRBJ1-1; v_call: TRBV15; clone_size: .; cdr3_aa: CATSRFLQGLDTEAFF
j_call: TRBJ1-1; v_call: TRBV6-5; clone_size: .; cdr3_aa: CASTWTGSSNTEAFF
j_call: TRBJ2-1; v_call: TRBV2; clone_size: .; cdr3_aa: CASSWAKMGDNEQFF
j_call: TRBJ2-6; v_call: TRBV9; clone_size: few; cdr3_aa: CASSVDAGRRSGANVLTF
j_call: TRBJ1-2; v_call: TRBV5-6; clone_size: .; cdr3_aa: CASSLQGSLGYGYTF
j_call: TRBJ2-7; v_call: TRBV28; clone_size: once; cdr3_aa: CASSLLSNYEQYF
j_call: TRBJ1-5; v_call: TRBV4-3; clone_size: .; cdr3_aa: CASSQDRDQPQHF